There are many counts of the clone carrying this TCR beta chain. Its antigen is as yet unknown. This specimen belongs to a study of human T cells and chemical hapten exposure. Study at large: Patients, largely female, had alopecia areata, totalis or universalis.

The CDR3 runs to 13 residues. Trimming shortened V by 3 bases and J by 6 bases, and 14 bases separated the two germline ends. Germline V CDR1 and CDR2: GTSNPN, SVGIG (reference sequence). Whole-study results and caveats: Expanded TCRs made up significantly more big CDR3 similarity clusters than controls did. TCRs above 1 in 1000 frequency stayed constant with DPC sensitization.

MiXCR, applied by TCRdb to the RACE reads, yields one record per CDR3 protein. The sample lists more than 55,000 distinct CDR3 sequences; around 9.8% were seen once. Time point given: patch test 1, 2 weeks after DPC sensitization. Treatment denoted: therapeutic diphenylcyclopropenone sensitization with weekly scalp DPC. Alopecia patients, 18 to 70 years old and DPC-suitable, served as donors. The material was whole blood, obtained in connection with sensitization to the hapten diphenylcyclopropenone (DPC). The sequence was obtained from a woman aged 40 to 49 with alopecia areata. Some clones in this sample may be carry-over from other donors' samples. This sequence joins TRBV30 and TRBJ1-1, with a tentative D call TRBD1 (5 bases). The CDR3 DNA is TGTGCCTGGAGCAAGGACATACGGCCTGAAGCTTTCTTT. It codes for CAWSKDIRPEAFF.